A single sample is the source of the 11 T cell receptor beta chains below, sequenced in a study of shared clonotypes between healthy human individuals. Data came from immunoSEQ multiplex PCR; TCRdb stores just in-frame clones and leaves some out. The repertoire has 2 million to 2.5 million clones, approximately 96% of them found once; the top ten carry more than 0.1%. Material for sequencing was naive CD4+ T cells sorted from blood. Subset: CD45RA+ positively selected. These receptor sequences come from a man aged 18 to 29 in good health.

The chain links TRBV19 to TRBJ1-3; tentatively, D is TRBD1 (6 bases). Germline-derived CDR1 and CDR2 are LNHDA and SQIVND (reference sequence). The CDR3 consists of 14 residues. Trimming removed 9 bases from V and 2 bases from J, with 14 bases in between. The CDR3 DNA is TGTGCCAGCACAGGGACCGTTACTGGAAACACCATATATTTT. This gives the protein CASTGTVTGNTIYF. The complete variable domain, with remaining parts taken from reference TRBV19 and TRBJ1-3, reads DGGITQSPKYLFRKEGQNVTLSCEQNLNHDAMYWYRQDPGQGLRLIYYSQIVNDFQKGDIAEGYSVSREKKESFPLTVTSAQKNPTAFYLCASTGTVTGNTIYFGEGSWLTVV.

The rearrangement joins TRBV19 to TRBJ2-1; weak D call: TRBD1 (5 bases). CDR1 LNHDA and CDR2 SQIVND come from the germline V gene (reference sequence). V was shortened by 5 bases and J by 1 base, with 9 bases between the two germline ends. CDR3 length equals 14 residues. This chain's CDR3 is CASSQGPSYNEQFF. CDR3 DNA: TGTGCCAGTAGTCAGGGCCCGTCCTACAATGAGCAGTTCTTC. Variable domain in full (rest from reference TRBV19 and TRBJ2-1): DGGITQSPKYLFRKEGQNVTLSCEQNLNHDAMYWYRQDPGQGLRLIYYSQIVNDFQKGDIAEGYSVSREKKESFPLTVTSAQKNPTAFYLCASSQGPSYNEQFFGPGTRLTVL.

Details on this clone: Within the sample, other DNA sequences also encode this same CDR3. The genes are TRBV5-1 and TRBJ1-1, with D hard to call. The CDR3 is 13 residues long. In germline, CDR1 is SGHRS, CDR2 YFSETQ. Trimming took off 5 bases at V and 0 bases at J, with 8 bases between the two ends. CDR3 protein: CASRTGMNTEAFF. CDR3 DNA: TGCGCCAGCAGAACGGGGATGAACACTGAAGCTTTCTTT.

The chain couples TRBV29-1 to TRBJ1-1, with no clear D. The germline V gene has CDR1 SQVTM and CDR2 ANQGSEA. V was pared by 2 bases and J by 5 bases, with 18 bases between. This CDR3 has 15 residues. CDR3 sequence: CSVENWSTWGTEAFF. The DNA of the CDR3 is TGCAGCGTTGAAAATTGGTCTACTTGGGGTACTGAAGCTTTCTTT.

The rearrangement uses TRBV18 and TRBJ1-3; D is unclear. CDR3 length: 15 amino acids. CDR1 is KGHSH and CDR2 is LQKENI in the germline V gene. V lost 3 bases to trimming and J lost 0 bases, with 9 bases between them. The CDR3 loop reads CASSPGAGSGNTIYF. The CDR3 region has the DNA TGTGCCAGCTCACCGGGTGCGGGCTCTGGAAACACCATATATTTT.

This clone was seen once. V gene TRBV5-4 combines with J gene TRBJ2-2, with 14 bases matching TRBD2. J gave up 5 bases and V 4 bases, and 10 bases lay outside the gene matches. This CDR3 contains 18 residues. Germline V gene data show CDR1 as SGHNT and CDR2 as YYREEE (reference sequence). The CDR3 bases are TGTGCCAGCAGCCTTGGACTAGCGGGGGGCCGGCCGACCGGGGAGCTGTTTTTT. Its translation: CASSLGLAGGRPTGELFF. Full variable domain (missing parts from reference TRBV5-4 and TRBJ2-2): ETGVTQSPTHLIKTRGQQVTLRCSSQSGHNTVSWYQQALGQGPQFIFQYYREEENGRGNFPPRFSGLQFPNYSSELNVNALELDDSALYLCASSLGLAGGRPTGELFFGEGSRLTVL.

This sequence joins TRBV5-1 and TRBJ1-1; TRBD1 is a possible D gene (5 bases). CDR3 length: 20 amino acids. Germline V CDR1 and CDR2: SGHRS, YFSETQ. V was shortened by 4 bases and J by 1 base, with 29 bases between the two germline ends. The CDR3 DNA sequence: TGCGCCAGCAGCACGCAGGGAAAACTTGACCCATCTCGATCGAACACTGAAGCTTTCTTT. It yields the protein CASSTQGKLDPSRSNTEAFF.

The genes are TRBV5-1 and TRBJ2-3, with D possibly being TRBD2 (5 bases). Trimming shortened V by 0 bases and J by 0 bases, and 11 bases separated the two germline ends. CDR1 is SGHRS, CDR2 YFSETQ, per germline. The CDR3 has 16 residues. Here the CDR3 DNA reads TGCGCCAGCAGCTTGGGGGAGATTTCTAGCACAGATACGCAGTATTTT. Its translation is CASSLGEISSTDTQYF.

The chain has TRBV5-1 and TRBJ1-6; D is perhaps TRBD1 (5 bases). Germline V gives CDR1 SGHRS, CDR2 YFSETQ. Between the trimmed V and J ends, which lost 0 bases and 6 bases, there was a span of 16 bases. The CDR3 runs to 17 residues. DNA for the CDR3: TGCGCCAGCAGCTTGGGGTCCGGGGCAGGGCTTAATTCACCCCTCCACTTT. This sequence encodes CASSLGSGAGLNSPLHF.

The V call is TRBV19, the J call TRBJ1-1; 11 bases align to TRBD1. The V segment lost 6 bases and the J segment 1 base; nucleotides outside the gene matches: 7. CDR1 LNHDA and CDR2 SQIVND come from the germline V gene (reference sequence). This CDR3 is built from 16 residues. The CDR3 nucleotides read TGTGCCAGTAGCAGGGGGACAGGGGGATCGAACACTGAAGCTTTCTTT. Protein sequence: CASSRGTGGSNTEAFF. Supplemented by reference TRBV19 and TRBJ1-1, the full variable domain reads DGGITQSPKYLFRKEGQNVTLSCEQNLNHDAMYWYRQDPGQGLRLIYYSQIVNDFQKGDIAEGYSVSREKKESFPLTVTSAQKNPTAFYLCASSRGTGGSNTEAFFGQGTRLTVV.

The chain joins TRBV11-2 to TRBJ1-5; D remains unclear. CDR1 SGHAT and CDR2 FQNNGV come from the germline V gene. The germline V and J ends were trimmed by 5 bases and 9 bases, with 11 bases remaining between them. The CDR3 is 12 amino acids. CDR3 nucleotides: TGTGCCAGCAGCCTCAACGGTCCGCCCCAGCATTTT. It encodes CASSLNGPPQHF.